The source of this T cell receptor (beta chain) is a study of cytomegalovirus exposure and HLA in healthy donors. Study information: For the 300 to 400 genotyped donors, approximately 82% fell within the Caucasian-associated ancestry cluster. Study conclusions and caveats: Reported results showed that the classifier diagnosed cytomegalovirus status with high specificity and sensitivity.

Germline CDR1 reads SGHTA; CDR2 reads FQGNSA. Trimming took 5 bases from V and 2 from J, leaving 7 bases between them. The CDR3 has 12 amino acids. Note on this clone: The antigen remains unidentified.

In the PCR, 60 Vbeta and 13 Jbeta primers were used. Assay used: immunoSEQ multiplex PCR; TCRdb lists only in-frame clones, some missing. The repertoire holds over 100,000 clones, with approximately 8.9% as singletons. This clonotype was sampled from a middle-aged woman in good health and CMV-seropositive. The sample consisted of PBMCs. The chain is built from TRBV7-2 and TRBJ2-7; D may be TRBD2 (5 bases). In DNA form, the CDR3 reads TGTGCCAGCAGCCACGGGACCTACGAGCAGTACTTC. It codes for CASSHGTYEQYF. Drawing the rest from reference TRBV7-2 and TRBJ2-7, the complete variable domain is GAGVSQSPSNKVTEKGKDVELRCDPISGHTALYWYRQSLGQGLEFLIYFQGNSAPDKSGLPSDRFSAERTGGSVSTLTIQRTQQEDSAVYLCASSHGTYEQYFGPGTRLTVT.